Given below is one T cell receptor (beta chain) in context. The CDR3 loop spans 16 amino acids. Germline V gives CDR1 LNHDA, CDR2 SQIVND (reference sequence). The source of the sample is a study of T cells expressing NK-cell markers. Study details: Out of eight donors sequenced, seven tested HCMV-seropositive and the remaining one seronegative.

TCRdb re-called the 5' RACE reads; one entry per CDR3 protein, DNA not given. The record lists approximately 460,000 distinct CDR3 sequences, of which the ten most abundant hold 6% to 8%. This sequence joins TRBV19 and TRBJ2-3; with no DNA, the TCRdb D assignment of TRBD2 cannot be verified. The clonotype was recovered from a woman aged 18-70 years in good health. What was sequenced was blood T cells: a sorted CD56 or NKG2C T cell subset, CD4+ or CD8+ T cells, or bulk PBMC T cells (not recorded which). Here the CDR3 reads CASSTGTSRVTDTQYF.